This TCR beta chain was sequenced for a study of T-cell memory formation after mild COVID-19 (dated by TCRdb to about 2021). As for the study more broadly: TCR sequence clusters from the two donors were largely donor specific. The cohort was made up of two young adult volunteers, one female and one male, who were previously healthy. In a couple of donors, T-cell clones that expanded and contracted after mild COVID-19 were tracked by sequencing TCRalpha and TCRbeta repertoires over time.

Ficoll-Paque density gradient centrifugation was the method used to isolate PBMCs. Overall results and qualifications from the work: Whether the second-wave clones peaking on day 37 were SARS-CoV-2 specific was not confirmed. Clones that contracted from day 15 to 85 showed balanced CD4/CD8 phenotypes, whereas a second wave of clones that expanded from day 15 to 37 leaned towards CD4+. The study included only two mild cases, and larger cohorts that include severe cases with pre-infection samples were judged to be necessary. Contracting CD4+ clones turned up mainly in the CM and EM memory subsets, whereas EMRA was where CD8+ clones were enriched. Some responding clones were detected in pre-infection memory, which suggested that pre-existing cross-reactive memory T cells had joined the SARS-CoV-2 response.

Sequencing was carried out with an Illumina NovaSeq 6000. TCRalpha and TCRbeta cDNA libraries were constructed by 5'RACE with constant-segment primers, with sample barcodes and unique molecular identifiers being introduced. Trizol reagent was used to extract RNA from every sample. Amplification of the libraries took two PCR steps, and the second step added a second sample barcode plus Illumina TruSeq adapters. Sequencing of the libraries was done on an Illumina NovaSeq, producing 2 x 150 bp paired-end reads. For the original study's pipeline: Reads were demultiplexed and collapsed into UMI-guided consensus sequences with migec v1.2.7. With mixcr v2.1.11, UMI consensuses were aligned to TRA and TRB V and J templates and assembled into clonotypes. Expanded or contracted clonotypes were those called significant by both edgeR and NoisET, with noise models trained on biological replicates. For edgeR calls, the thresholds were a false discovery rate-adjusted p below 0.01 and a log2 fold-change of 1. As an exploratory analysis of dynamics, max-normalized trajectories of the 1000 most abundant clonotypes were examined by PCA with hierarchical clustering. The CD4 or CD8 phenotype of responding clones was assigned using the separately sequenced CD4+ and CD8+ repertoires. TCRdb reworked the public reads: Q25 trimming with fastp, MiXCR clone assembly, productive beta chains retained. Each entry is one CDR3 protein sequence, shown with its most common DNA and genes. What appears here as the V and J calls and clone size reflects TCRdb's work, not the paper's. In this sample the table shows about 320,000 distinct CDR3 sequences, about 13% of which occur a single time. The ten largest clones take up around 20% of the sample.

This clonotype was found a few times. Its antigen is still unknown. Base-call qualities are not available, and no considerably larger clone is one nucleotide away. CDR1 and CDR2, looked up from the germline V gene, are SGHRS and YFSETQ. The CDR3 covers 15 residues, taking in both the cysteine and the phenylalanine. Only the CDR3 DNA is retained, 45 bases long and in frame from the first base. Germline trimming: 2 bases from V, 7 bases from J; junction bases outside gene matches: 6. The TCR sequence derives from a man younger than 35 who had mild COVID-19 (a few samples of this study predate the infection). The sample titles of this study are shuffled in the database, so cell type and time point are left out; the donor was told from shared clones. The sequencing sample was made of PBMCs or a T cell subset sorted from them (not recorded which). The chain uses TRBV5-1 and TRBJ2-1; a stretch of 10 junction bases matches TRBD2. The CDR3 is CASSFGLAVENEQFF. The sequence in DNA is TGCGCCAGCAGCTTCGGACTAGCGGTAGAAAATGAGCAGTTCTTC.